Presented here are 4 T cell receptor beta chains from one specimen sequenced in a study of read filtering for tumor transcriptome and immune sequencing (dated by TCRdb to 2020 to 2022). These reads were obtained on an Illumina HiSeq 4000. Starting from 400 ng RNA, TCR libraries were constructed with the Immunoverse kit using molecular barcoded adaptors that cover the alpha/delta and beta/gamma chains. TCRdb itself trimmed the public reads at Q25 with fastp, ran MiXCR and retained productive beta chains. Each record represents a unique CDR3 protein, reported with the most common genes and DNA among its rows. The sample has approximately 60,000 distinct CDR3 sequences on record, more than 20% of them singletons. The ten top clones hold about 18% of the sample. Sequencing used a population of CD138-negative cells sorted from bone marrow. The cell subset or site label corresponds to: bone marrow mononuclear cells depleted of CD138+ plasma/myeloma cells by negative magnetic selection. The source is a donor at least 40 years old with multiple myeloma.

At least ten counts were recorded for this clonotype. J is TRBJ2-2 and V is TRBV27; the D is unclear. CDR1 is MNHEY, CDR2 SMNVEV, per germline (reference sequence). The CDR3 is made up of 13 amino acids. The CDR3 coding sequence is TGTGCTACCACCGGTGGAGTGAGCGGGGAGCTGTTTTTT. This gives the protein CATTGGVSGELFF.

A few counts support this clonotype. It may be a read error: a sequence one base away is much more abundant. In nucleotides, the CDR3 is TGCAGTGCTAGTCAACGGTCAGGCGTCCTTACAAGGGAGACCCAGTACTTC. Its translation is CSASQRSGVLTRETQYF. The chain combines TRBV20-1 with TRBJ2-5; D uncertain. Trimming removed 3 bases from V and 5 bases from J, with 25 bases in between. The CDR3 contains 17 residues. The germline V gene encodes CDR1 DFQATT and CDR2 SNEGSKA (reference sequence).

In the case of this clonotype: The junction departs from germline at one end; a sequencing error may be responsible. The chain carries TRBV3-1 and TRBJ1-1; no firm D call. The germline V gene encodes CDR1 LGHDT and CDR2 YNNKEL (reference sequence). The CDR3 sequence is 13 residues long. The CDR3 region has the DNA TGTGCCAGCAGCCAAGGGAATTCGACTGAAGCCTTCTTT. Its protein is CASSQGNSTEAFF. The entire variable domain, with the rest obtained from reference TRBV3-1 and TRBJ1-1, is as follows: DTAVSQTPKYLVTQMGNDKSIKCEQNLGHDTMYWYKQDSKKFLKIMFSYNNKELIINETVPNRFSPKSPDKAHLNLHINSLELGDSAVYFCASSQGNSTEAFFGQGTRLTVV.

This clonotype was detected many times. V and J are TRBV11-2 and TRBJ1-1, with D possibly being TRBD1 (5 bases). V was trimmed by 5 bases and J by 0 bases, leaving 10 bases between them. Germline lookup yields CDR1 SGHAT and CDR2 FQNNGV. The length of the CDR3 is 14 residues. The CDR3 reads CASSQRGLNTEAFF. For the CDR3, the DNA is TGTGCCAGCAGCCAAAGGGGCCTGAACACTGAAGCTTTCTTT.